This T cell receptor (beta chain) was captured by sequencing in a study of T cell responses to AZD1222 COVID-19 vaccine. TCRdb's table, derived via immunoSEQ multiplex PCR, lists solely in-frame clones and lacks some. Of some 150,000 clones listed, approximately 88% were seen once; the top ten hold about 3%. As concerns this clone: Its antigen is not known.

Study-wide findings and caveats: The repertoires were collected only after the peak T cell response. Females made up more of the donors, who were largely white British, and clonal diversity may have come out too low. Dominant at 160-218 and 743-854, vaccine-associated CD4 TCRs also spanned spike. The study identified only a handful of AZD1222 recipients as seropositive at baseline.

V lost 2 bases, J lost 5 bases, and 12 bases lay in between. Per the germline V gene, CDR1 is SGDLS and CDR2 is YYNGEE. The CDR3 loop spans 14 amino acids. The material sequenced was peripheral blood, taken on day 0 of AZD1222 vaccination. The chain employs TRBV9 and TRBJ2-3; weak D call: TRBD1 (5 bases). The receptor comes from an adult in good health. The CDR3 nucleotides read TGTGCCAGCAGCGTGGAAAGGGGAAAAGATACGCAGTATTTT. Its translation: CASSVERGKDTQYF.